This T cell receptor (beta chain) was obtained from a study of T cells in narcolepsy. TCRdb's table, derived via immunoSEQ multiplex PCR, lists solely in-frame clones and lacks some. The sample consists of approximately 25,000 clones, 75% to 85% of them appearing once. The CDR3 runs 13 residues. The ends lost 8 bases at V and 4 bases at J; junction bases unmatched: 8. CDR1 MNHEY and CDR2 SVGAGI come from the germline V gene. Study-level results: Blood of same and different patients, but not healthy controls, reportedly held recurring autoreactive clonotypes. HCRT-specific and TRIB2-specific autoreactive clonotypes appeared among same-patient CSF and blood CD4+ clonotypes.

This clone is a singleton in its sample. Its antigen remains unidentified. The sequencing sample was made of memory (CD45RA-) CD4+ T cells from blood. The source of this sequence is a human donor in good health. This rearrangement joins TRBV6-5 to TRBJ2-7; 7 bases line up with TRBD1. CDR3 region: CASRGTEVYEQYF. In DNA, the CDR3 is TGTGCCAGCCGAGGGACAGAAGTGTACGAGCAGTACTTC.